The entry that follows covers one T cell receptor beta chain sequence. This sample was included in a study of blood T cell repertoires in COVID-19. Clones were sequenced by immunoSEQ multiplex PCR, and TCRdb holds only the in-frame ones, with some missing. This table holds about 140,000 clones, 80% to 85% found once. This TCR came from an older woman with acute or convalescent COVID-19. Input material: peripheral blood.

The CDR3 sequence: CASSFTSGGYTF. Written as DNA, the CDR3 is TGTGCCAGCAGTTTTACCAGCGGTGGCTACACCTTC. The gene calls are TRBV28 and TRBJ1-2; no reliable D call. V was cut by 3 bases and J by 7 bases, with 9 bases left in between. The length of the CDR3 is 12 residues. CDR1 is MDHEN and CDR2 is SYDVKM in the germline V gene.